One and the same sample provided the 32 T cell receptor beta chains below, sequenced in a study of T cell responses to AZD1222 COVID-19 vaccine. Profiled with immunoSEQ multiplex PCR; TCRdb holds only in-frame clones, not every one. The table records around 63,000 clones, over 75% of them present only once. Sequences were derived from peripheral blood, sampled on day 0 of AZD1222 vaccination. Source of these receptors: an adult in good health.

The rearrangement links TRBV19 to TRBJ1-3; 8 positions agree with TRBD1. This CDR3 has 15 amino acids. V shed 6 bases and J 1 base; nucleotides not matched to a gene: 5. The germline V gene encodes CDR1 LNHDA and CDR2 SQIVND (reference sequence). In nucleotides, the CDR3 is TGTGCCAGTAGAGACCACAGGGGGTCTGGAAACACCATATATTTT. Translating it yields CASRDHRGSGNTIYF.

A single count supports this clone. The rearrangement uses TRBV9 and TRBJ1-2, with TRBD1 identical over 11 bases. Germline assignment: CDR1 SGDLS and CDR2 YYNGEE. Trimming cost V 0 bases and J 5 bases; bases outside gene matches: 15. The CDR3 extends over 19 amino acids. CDR3 sequence reads: CASSVDLTSGTGGDYGYTF. CDR3 nucleotide sequence: TGTGCCAGCAGCGTAGACCTTACGTCCGGGACAGGGGGTGATTATGGCTACACCTTC.

This chain uses TRBV7-9 with TRBJ1-5; D remains unclear. The V end lost 1 base, the J end lost 7 bases, and 8 bases lay between the germline ends. CDR1 SEHNR and CDR2 FQNEAQ come from the germline V gene (reference sequence). The CDR3 is made up of 13 amino acids. The CDR3 bases are TGTGCCAGCAGCTTAGGAGGCATCCAGCCCCAGCATTTT. Translating gives CASSLGGIQPQHF.

V gene TRBV2 combines with J gene TRBJ1-5, with no clear D. Germline V CDR1 and CDR2: SNHLY, FYNNEI. Trimming stripped 3 bases from V and 3 bases from J, with 9 bases between. The CDR3 length is 14 residues. CDR3 sequence: CASSDSDFNQPQHF. In nucleotides, the CDR3 is TGTGCCAGCAGTGACAGTGATTTCAATCAGCCCCAGCATTTT.

This chain uses TRBV11-1 with TRBJ1-1, with 9 positions matching TRBD1. The V gene's germline CDR1 is SGHAT and CDR2 FQDESV (reference sequence). With 5 bases clipped from V and 3 bases from J, the junction kept 7 bases outside the gene matches. This CDR3 has 15 amino acids. CDR3 in DNA: TGTGCCAGCAGCCTTAGGGACAGGGCGGACACTGAAGCTTTCTTT. Translating gives CASSLRDRADTEAFF.

This chain connects TRBV9 to TRBJ1-5, with TRBD1 as a possible D gene (5 bases). V lost 0 bases and J 0 bases, leaving 10 bases between the germline ends. Germline lookup yields CDR1 SGDLS and CDR2 YYNGEE. The CDR3 consists of 16 residues. The CDR3 bases are TGTGCCAGCAGCGTAGGGGGGGAAAATAGCAATCAGCCCCAGCATTTT. Its protein product is CASSVGGENSNQPQHF.

In its sample, this clone was seen a few times. The CDR3 is CASSPAGTGRTDTQYF. The CDR3 DNA reads as TGTGCCAGCAGCCCCGCAGGGACAGGACGCACAGATACGCAGTATTTT. The rearrangement links TRBV7-2 to TRBJ2-3, with 8 bases aligning to TRBD1. V lost 5 bases to trimming and J lost 1 base; unmatched junction nucleotides: 8. In germline, CDR1 is SGHTA, CDR2 FQGNSA. The CDR3 length is 16 residues. The variable domain in full, completed from reference TRBV7-2 and TRBJ2-3, reads GAGVSQSPSNKVTEKGKDVELRCDPISGHTALYWYRQSLGQGLEFLIYFQGNSAPDKSGLPSDRFSAERTGGSVSTLTIQRTQQEDSAVYLCASSPAGTGRTDTQYFGPGTRLTVL.

J is TRBJ1-3 and V is TRBV6-2 or TRBV6-3; 9 bases are a match to TRBD1. This CDR3 comprises 16 residues. Trimming at V came to 5 bases and at J to 4 bases, leaving 9 bases not matched to a gene. Per germline, CDR1 MNHEY and CDR2 SVGEGT. CDR3 sequence: CASSVAGTGFGNTIYF. CDR3 nucleotide sequence: TGTGCCAGCAGTGTCGCCGGGACAGGGTTCGGAAACACCATATATTTT.

The genes are TRBV27 and TRBJ2-6; 13 bases match TRBD2. V shed 2 bases, J shed 4 bases, and the junction held 5 bases outside the gene matches. Germline assignment: CDR1 MNHEY and CDR2 SMNVEV (reference sequence). CDR3 length: 18 residues. CDR3 nucleotide sequence: TGTGCCAGCAGTTTACGGGGACTAGCGGGGTCAGGGGCCAACGTCCTGACTTTC. This codes for CASSLRGLAGSGANVLTF.

The table lists this clone with a few counts. The CDR3 protein is CSASWRAGGELFF. Here the CDR3 DNA reads TGCAGTGCTAGTTGGCGGGCGGGCGGGGAGCTGTTTTTT. The chain links TRBV20-1 to TRBJ2-2; possibly TRBD2 for D (5 bases). Germline CDR1 and CDR2: DFQATT and SNEGSKA (reference sequence). The CDR3 has 13 residues. V was clipped by 3 bases and J by 7 bases, with 12 bases between them.

J is TRBJ1-5 and V is TRBV29-1; D is uncertain. Germline CDR1 reads SQVTM; CDR2 reads ANQGSEA. The CDR3 sequence is 12 residues long. Trimming took off 4 bases at V and 4 bases at J, with 8 bases between the two ends. For the CDR3, the DNA is TGCAGCGTTGGCGCACAGAATCAGCCCCAGCATTTT. Its translation is CSVGAQNQPQHF.

This rearrangement joins TRBV6-5 to TRBJ1-1, with TRBD1 identical over 7 bases. This CDR3 has 13 amino acids. Germline V lookup: CDR1 MNHEY, CDR2 SVGAGI. Trimming took 5 bases from V and 6 from J; bases not matched to a gene: 6. The CDR3 protein is CASSTRQGAEAFF. The CDR3 DNA is TGTGCCAGCAGTACACGACAGGGCGCTGAAGCTTTCTTT.

The chain combines TRBV27 with TRBJ2-1; D gene uncertain. Germline loops: CDR1 MNHEY, CDR2 SMNVEV (reference sequence). V gave up 5 bases and J gave up 7 bases, with 9 bases separating them. This CDR3 is 12 amino acids long. The CDR3 sequence is CASSQARNEQFF. The CDR3 nucleotides are TGTGCCAGCAGTCAGGCAAGGAATGAGCAGTTCTTC.

The rearrangement joins TRBV6-4 to TRBJ1-2; the match to TRBD1 covers 7 bases. This CDR3 has 15 amino acids. Trimming took 0 bases from V and 0 from J; bases not matched to a gene: 1. Germline-derived CDR1 and CDR2 are MRHNA and SNTAGT. The CDR3 sequence: CASSDSGTANYGYTF. The CDR3 DNA sequence: TGTGCCAGCAGTGACTCGGGGACAGCTAACTATGGCTACACCTTC.

The rearrangement uses TRBV28 and TRBJ2-3; TRBD2 agrees at 7 bases. V shed 7 bases and J 0 bases; nucleotides not matched to a gene: 16. Germline CDR1 is MDHEN and CDR2 is SYDVKM. The CDR3 length is 18 residues. The CDR3 loop is CASTTLGGVSSSTDTQYF. As DNA, the CDR3 is TGTGCCAGCACCACGTTGGGGGGGGTTTCTTCTAGCACAGATACGCAGTATTTT.

CDR3 region: CASSFGDRNFQETQYF. The DNA for the CDR3 is TGTGCCAGCAGTTTTGGGGACAGGAATTTCCAAGAGACCCAGTACTTC. This sequence joins TRBV28 and TRBJ2-5, with TRBD1 matching over 8 bases. CDR3 size: 16 residues. Trimming removed 3 bases from V and 1 base from J; junction bases left unmatched: 7. Germline CDR1 and CDR2: MDHEN and SYDVKM.

The chain couples TRBV7-9 to TRBJ1-2, with 7 bases fitting TRBD1. V shed 7 bases, J shed 2 bases, and the junction held 4 bases outside the gene matches. This CDR3 has 13 amino acids. Germline V gene sequence: CDR1 SEHNR, CDR2 FQNEAQ (reference sequence). As DNA, the CDR3 is TGTGCCAGCACCACGACAGGGAACTATGGCTACACCTTC. Its protein is CASTTTGNYGYTF.

This chain connects TRBV9 to TRBJ2-5; D possibly corresponds to TRBD2 (6 bases). V was shortened by 0 bases and J by 3 bases, with 6 bases between the two germline ends. This CDR3 spans 13 amino acids. Looked up from germline, CDR1 is SGDLS and CDR2 is YYNGEE. CDR3 loop: CASSVGGEETQYF. The CDR3 DNA is TGTGCCAGCAGCGTAGGCGGGGAAGAGACCCAGTACTTC.

The genes are TRBV27 and TRBJ2-1, with 13 bases lining up with TRBD2. The V and J ends lost 5 bases and 2 bases, in that order; junction bases with no gene match: 6. The CDR3 sequence is 17 residues long. Germline V gene sequence: CDR1 MNHEY, CDR2 SMNVEV (reference sequence). The CDR3 DNA reads as TGTGCCAGCAGTCAAGGACTAGCGGGGGCACCCTACAATGAGCAGTTCTTC. It translates to CASSQGLAGAPYNEQFF.

V gene TRBV2 combines with J gene TRBJ1-5; D unclear. Germline CDR1 SNHLY, CDR2 FYNNEI. The CDR3 contains 14 residues. V was trimmed by 3 bases and J by 0 bases, leaving 6 bases between them. The CDR3 loop is CASSEWVSNQPQHF. CDR3 bases: TGTGCCAGCAGTGAGTGGGTTAGCAATCAGCCCCAGCATTTT.

The DNA of the CDR3 is TGTGCCAGCAGCTTAGTAGGGTCCGGGGAGCTGTTTTTT. Translated, it gives CASSLVGSGELFF. The rearrangement links TRBV7-9 to TRBJ2-2; D not resolved. In germline, CDR1 is SEHNR, CDR2 FQNEAQ (reference sequence). V lost 1 base and J lost 6, with 6 bases in between. The CDR3 contains 13 residues.

The chain has TRBV5-1 and TRBJ1-1; the D is unclear. Germline values: CDR1 SGHRS, CDR2 YFSETQ. The CDR3 totals 14 residues. Trimming took 0 bases from V and 1 from J, leaving 7 bases between them. CDR3 nucleotides: TGCGCCAGCAGCTTGGACGGGCGGAACACTGAAGCTTTCTTT. As protein: CASSLDGRNTEAFF. Full variable domain (remainder filled in from reference TRBV5-1 and TRBJ1-1): KAGVTQTPRYLIKTRGQQVTLSCSPISGHRSVSWYQQTPGQGLQFLFEYFSETQRNKGNFPGRFSGRQFSNSRSEMNVSTLELGDSALYLCASSLDGRNTEAFFGQGTRLTVV.

This clone has more than one count but fewer than ten. The chain employs TRBV5-6 and TRBJ2-7, with 8 bases identical to TRBD1. CDR1 and CDR2 (germline): SGHDT, YYEEEE. Trimming removed 4 bases from V and 5 bases from J; junction bases left unmatched: 17. The CDR3 has 17 residues. The CDR3 coding sequence is TGTGCCAGCAGCGGTTTGACAGGGGAGGTGGCCTTGGACGAGCAGTACTTC. Protein: CASSGLTGEVALDEQYF.

The rearrangement links TRBV5-1 to TRBJ1-1, with 7 bases lining up with TRBD1. J lost 3 bases, V lost 4 bases, and 3 bases had no gene match. This CDR3 contains 13 residues. CDR1 and CDR2 from the germline V gene are SGHRS and YFSETQ. The CDR3 spells CASSEGQYTEAFF. The CDR3 coding sequence is TGCGCCAGCAGCGAGGGACAGTACACTGAAGCTTTCTTT. The full variable domain, rest sourced from reference TRBV5-1 and TRBJ1-1, is KAGVTQTPRYLIKTRGQQVTLSCSPISGHRSVSWYQQTPGQGLQFLFEYFSETQRNKGNFPGRFSGRQFSNSRSEMNVSTLELGDSALYLCASSEGQYTEAFFGQGTRLTVV.

The chain carries TRBV5-1 and TRBJ1-1, with D possibly TRBD1 on 6 matching bases. V was shortened by 3 bases and J by 10 bases, with 19 bases between the two germline ends. CDR3 length: 14 residues. Germline lookup yields CDR1 SGHRS and CDR2 YFSETQ. The CDR3 sequence is CASSSGQKVMRAFF. For the CDR3, the DNA is TGCGCCAGCAGCTCTGGACAGAAAGTTATGCGAGCTTTCTTT.

The J gene is TRBJ1-2, the V gene TRBV6-5; D might be TRBD1 (6 bases). This CDR3 is built from 12 residues. Germline values: CDR1 MNHEY, CDR2 SVGAGI. V lost 6 bases and J lost 5, with 10 bases in between. CDR3 DNA sequence: TGTGCCAGCAGGGACAGACGTTATGGCTACACCTTC. Translated: CASRDRRYGYTF.

The V and J genes are TRBV3-1 (or the pseudogene TRBV3-2) and TRBJ2-5, with no clear D. Germline-derived CDR1 and CDR2 are LGHDT and YNNKEL (reference sequence). The CDR3 runs to 15 residues. Trimming pared 0 bases from V and 6 bases from J, leaving 14 bases between. In DNA form, the CDR3 reads TGTGCCAGCAGCCAAGACGGTAGGACGTCGAAGACCCAGTACTTC. This gives the protein CASSQDGRTSKTQYF.

The chain uses TRBV10-3 and TRBJ1-5; TRBD1 might be the D (5 bases). The CDR3 runs 16 residues. Germline V gene sequence: CDR1 ENHRY, CDR2 SYGVKD. V lost 0 bases, J lost 4 bases, and 13 bases lay in between. This CDR3 reads CAISESLFQGNQPQHF. CDR3 DNA: TGTGCCATCAGTGAGTCGCTATTCCAGGGAAATCAGCCCCAGCATTTT.

Remarks on this clone: At one of its ends the junction is not consistent with the germline gene, which may arise from a read error. The chain has TRBV7-7 and TRBJ2-3; weak D call: TRBD1 (6 bases). The CDR3 loop spans 17 amino acids. Germline V gene data show CDR1 as SSHAT and CDR2 as FNYEAQ (reference sequence). In DNA form, the CDR3 reads TGTGCTAGCAGACTTCAGGGGTACTTCCCCCCCACAGATACGCAGTATTTT. Amino acid sequence: CASRLQGYFPPTDTQYF.

This clone was seen just once. The V and J genes are TRBV5-3 and TRBJ2-1; tentatively, D is TRBD2 (6 bases). TRBV5-3 is treated as an ORF (open reading frame) with a function not yet certain. The CDR3 totals 14 residues. Trimming cost V 2 bases and J 7 bases, with 13 bases left between them. The CDR3 region is CARSFGAGSNEQFF. The CDR3 nucleotides are TGTGCCAGAAGCTTCGGGGCGGGGAGTAATGAGCAGTTCTTC.

This chain connects TRBV11-2 to TRBJ2-7, with TRBD1 matching over 7 bases. This CDR3 has 15 residues. Germline V gives CDR1 SGHAT, CDR2 FQNNGV. The V segment lost 5 bases and the J segment 2 bases; nucleotides outside the gene matches: 9. CDR3 bases: TGTGCCAGCAGCCCAGGGACAGTCTGGACCTACGAGCAGTACTTC. Residues: CASSPGTVWTYEQYF.

V and J are TRBV25-1 and TRBJ2-7; 7 bases map to TRBD1. V shed 5 bases and J 3 bases; nucleotides not matched to a gene: 10. The CDR3 is 15 amino acids. From germline, CDR1 is MGHDK and CDR2 SYGVNS. The CDR3 sequence is CASSRPGTAYYEQYF. CDR3 in DNA: TGTGCCAGCAGTCGGCCAGGGACAGCGTACTACGAGCAGTACTTC.